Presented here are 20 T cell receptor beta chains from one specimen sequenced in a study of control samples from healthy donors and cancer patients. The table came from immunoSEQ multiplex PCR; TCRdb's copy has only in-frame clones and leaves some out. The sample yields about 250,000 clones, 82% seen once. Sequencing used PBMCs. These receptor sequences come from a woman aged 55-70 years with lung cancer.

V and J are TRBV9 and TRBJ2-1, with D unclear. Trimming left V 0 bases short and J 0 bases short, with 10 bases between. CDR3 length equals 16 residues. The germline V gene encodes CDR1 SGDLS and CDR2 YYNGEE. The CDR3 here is CASSVDRRSSYNEQFF. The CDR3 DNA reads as TGTGCCAGCAGCGTAGACCGGCGGTCCTCCTACAATGAGCAGTTCTTC.

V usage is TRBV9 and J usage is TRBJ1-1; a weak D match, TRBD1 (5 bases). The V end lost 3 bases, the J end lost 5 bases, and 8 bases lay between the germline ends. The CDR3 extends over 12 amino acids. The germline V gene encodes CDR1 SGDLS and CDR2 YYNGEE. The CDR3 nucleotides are TGTGCCAGCAGCGAGGGGTCGACTGAAGCTTTCTTT. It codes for CASSEGSTEAFF. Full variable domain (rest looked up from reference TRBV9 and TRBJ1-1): DSGVTQTPKHLITATGQRVTLRCSPRSGDLSVYWYQQSLDQGLQFLIQYYNGEERAKGNILERFSAQQFPDLHSELNLSSLELGDSALYFCASSEGSTEAFFGQGTRLTVV.

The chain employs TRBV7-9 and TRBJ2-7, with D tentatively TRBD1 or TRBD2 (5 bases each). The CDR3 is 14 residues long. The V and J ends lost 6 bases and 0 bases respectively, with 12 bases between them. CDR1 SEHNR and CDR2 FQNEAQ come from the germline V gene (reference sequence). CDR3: CASRGDLSSYEQYF. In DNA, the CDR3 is TGTGCCAGCAGGGGGGACCTATCCTCCTACGAGCAGTACTTC.

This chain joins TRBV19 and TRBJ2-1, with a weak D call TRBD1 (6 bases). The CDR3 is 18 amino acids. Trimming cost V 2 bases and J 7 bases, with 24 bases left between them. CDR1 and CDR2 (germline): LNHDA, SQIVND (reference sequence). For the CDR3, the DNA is TGTGCCAGTAGTATATGGGGAAGGGGGTCAGGACAAGGGAATGAGCAGTTCTTC. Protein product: CASSIWGRGSGQGNEQFF.

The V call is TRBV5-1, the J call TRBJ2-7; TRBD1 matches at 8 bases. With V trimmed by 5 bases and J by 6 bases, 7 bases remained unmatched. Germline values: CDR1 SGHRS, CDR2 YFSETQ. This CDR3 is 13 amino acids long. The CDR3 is CASSSRTGTEQYF. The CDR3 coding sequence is TGCGCCAGCAGTTCAAGGACAGGGACCGAGCAGTACTTC.

The CDR3 protein is CASSFQSWDGYYTF. The CDR3 DNA sequence: TGTGCCAGCAGCTTCCAATCCTGGGACGGTTACTACACCTTC. V and J are TRBV7-2 and TRBJ1-2; maybe TRBD1 (5 bases). The germline CDR1 and CDR2 sequences are SGHTA and FQGNSA. The V and J ends lost 3 bases and 10 bases respectively, with 18 bases between them. The CDR3 is 14 amino acids.

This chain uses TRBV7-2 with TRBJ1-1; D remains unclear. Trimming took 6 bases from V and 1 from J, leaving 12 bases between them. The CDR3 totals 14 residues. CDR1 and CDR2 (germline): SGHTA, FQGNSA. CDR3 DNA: TGTGCCAGCAGACCCCCCAGAGAGAACACTGAAGCTTTCTTT. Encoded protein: CASRPPRENTEAFF. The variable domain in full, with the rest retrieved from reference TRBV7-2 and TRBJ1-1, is GAGVSQSPSNKVTEKGKDVELRCDPISGHTALYWYRQSLGQGLEFLIYFQGNSAPDKSGLPSDRFSAERTGGSVSTLTIQRTQQEDSAVYLCASRPPRENTEAFFGQGTRLTVV.

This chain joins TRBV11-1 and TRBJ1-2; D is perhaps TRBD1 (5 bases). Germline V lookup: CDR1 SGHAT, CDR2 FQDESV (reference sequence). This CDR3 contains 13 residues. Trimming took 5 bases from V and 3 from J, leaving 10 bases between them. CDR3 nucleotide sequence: TGTGCCAGCAGCGTACAGGCCGACTATGGCTACACCTTC. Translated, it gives CASSVQADYGYTF. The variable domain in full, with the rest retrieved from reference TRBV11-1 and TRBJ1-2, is EAEVAQSPRYKITEKSQAVAFWCDPISGHATLYWYRQILGQGPELLVQFQDESVVDDSQLPKDRFSAERLKGVDSTLKIQPAELGDSAMYLCASSVQADYGYTFGSGTRLTVV.

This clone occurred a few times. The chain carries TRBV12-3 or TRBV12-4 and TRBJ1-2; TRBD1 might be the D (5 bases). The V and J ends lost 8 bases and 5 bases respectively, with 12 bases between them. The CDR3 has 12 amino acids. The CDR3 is CASSPGIYGYTF. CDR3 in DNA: TGTGCCAGCTCTCCAGGGATTTATGGCTACACCTTC.

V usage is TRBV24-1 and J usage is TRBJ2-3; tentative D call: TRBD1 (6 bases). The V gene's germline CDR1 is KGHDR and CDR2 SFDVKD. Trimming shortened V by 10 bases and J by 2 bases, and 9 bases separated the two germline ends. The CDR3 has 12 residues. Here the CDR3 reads CATGDTTDTQYF. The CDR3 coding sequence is TGTGCCACAGGGGACACCACAGATACGCAGTATTTT.

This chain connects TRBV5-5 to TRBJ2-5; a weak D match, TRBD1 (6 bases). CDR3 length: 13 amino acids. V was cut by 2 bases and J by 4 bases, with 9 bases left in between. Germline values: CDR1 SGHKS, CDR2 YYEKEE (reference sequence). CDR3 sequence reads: CASSFVGGETQYF. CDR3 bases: TGTGCCAGCAGCTTCGTAGGGGGAGAGACCCAGTACTTC.

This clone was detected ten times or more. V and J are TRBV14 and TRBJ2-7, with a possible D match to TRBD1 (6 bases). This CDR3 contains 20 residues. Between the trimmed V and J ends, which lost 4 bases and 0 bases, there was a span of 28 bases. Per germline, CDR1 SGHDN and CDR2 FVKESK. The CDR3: CASSPRFLRTVLPHSYEQYF. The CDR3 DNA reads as TGTGCCAGCAGCCCCCGATTTTTACGGACAGTTCTACCTCACTCCTACGAGCAGTACTTC.

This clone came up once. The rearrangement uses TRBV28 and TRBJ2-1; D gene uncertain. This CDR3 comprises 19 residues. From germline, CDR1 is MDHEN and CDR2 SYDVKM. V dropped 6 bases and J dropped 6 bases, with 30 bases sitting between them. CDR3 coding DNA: TGTGCCAGCAGGTCCGTCCCGGGCCGATTACCAGAGTCGGGCAATGAGCAGTTCTTC. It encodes CASRSVPGRLPESGNEQFF.

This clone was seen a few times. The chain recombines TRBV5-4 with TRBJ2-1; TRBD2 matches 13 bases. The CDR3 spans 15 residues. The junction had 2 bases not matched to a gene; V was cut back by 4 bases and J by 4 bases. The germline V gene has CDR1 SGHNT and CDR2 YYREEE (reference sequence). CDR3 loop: CASSPLAGGYNEQFF. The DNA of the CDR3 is TGTGCCAGCAGCCCACTAGCGGGAGGGTACAATGAGCAGTTCTTC.

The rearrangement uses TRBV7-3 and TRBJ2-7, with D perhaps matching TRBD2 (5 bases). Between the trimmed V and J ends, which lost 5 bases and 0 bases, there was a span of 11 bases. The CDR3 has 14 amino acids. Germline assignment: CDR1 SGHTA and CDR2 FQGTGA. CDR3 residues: CASSPGLNSYEQYF. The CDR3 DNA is TGTGCCAGCAGCCCCGGACTGAACTCCTACGAGCAGTACTTC.

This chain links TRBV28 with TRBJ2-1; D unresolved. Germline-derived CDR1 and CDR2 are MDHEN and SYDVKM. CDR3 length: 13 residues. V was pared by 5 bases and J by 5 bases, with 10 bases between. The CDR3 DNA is TGTGCCAGCAGTGGCCACCAAAACAATGAGCAGTTCTTC. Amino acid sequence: CASSGHQNNEQFF.

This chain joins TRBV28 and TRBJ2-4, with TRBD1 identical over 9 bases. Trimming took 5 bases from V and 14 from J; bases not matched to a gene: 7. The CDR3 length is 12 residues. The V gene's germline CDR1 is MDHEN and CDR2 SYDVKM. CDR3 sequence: CASSVDRGIEYF. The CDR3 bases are TGTGCCAGCAGTGTGGACAGGGGTATTGAGTACTTC.

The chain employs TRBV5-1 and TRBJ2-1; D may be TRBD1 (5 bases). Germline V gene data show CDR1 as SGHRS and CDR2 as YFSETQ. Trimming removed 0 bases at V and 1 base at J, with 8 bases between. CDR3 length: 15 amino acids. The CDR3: CASSLDAGSYNEQFF. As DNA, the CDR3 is TGCGCCAGCAGCTTGGATGCAGGGTCCTACAATGAGCAGTTCTTC.

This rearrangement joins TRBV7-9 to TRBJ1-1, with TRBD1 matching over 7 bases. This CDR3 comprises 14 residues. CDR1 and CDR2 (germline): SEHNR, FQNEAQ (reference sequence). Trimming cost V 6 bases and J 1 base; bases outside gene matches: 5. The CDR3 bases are TGTGCCAGCAGGGCCGGGACAGAGAACACTGAAGCTTTCTTT. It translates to CASRAGTENTEAFF.

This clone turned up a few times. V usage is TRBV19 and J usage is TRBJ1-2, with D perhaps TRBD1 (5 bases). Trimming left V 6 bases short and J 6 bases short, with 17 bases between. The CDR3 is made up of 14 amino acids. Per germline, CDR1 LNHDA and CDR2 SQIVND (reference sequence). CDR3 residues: CASRGSGTVDGYTF. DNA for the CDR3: TGTGCCAGTAGAGGGTCAGGGACGGTGGATGGCTACACCTTC.